This T cell receptor beta chain was obtained from a study of T-cell memory formation after mild COVID-19. Study-wide findings and caveats: Some clones that responded were present in memory (sampled pre-infection), which suggests cross-reactive memory joined. The study found contracting CD4+ clones mainly in CM and EM and contracting CD8+ clones in EMRA.

As regards this clonotype: Its antigen is currently unknown.

Germline assignment: CDR1 SGHKS and CDR2 YYEKEE (reference sequence). Trimming left V 2 bases short and J 8 bases short, with 16 bases between. The CDR3 length is 14 residues. TCRdb re-called the 5' RACE reads through MiXCR, storing one row per CDR3 protein. The sample lists 200,000 to 250,000 distinct CDR3 sequences; 15% were seen once. The source is an adult woman who had mild COVID-19 (a few samples of this study predate the infection). Cell type and time point are not known. The chain uses TRBV5-5 and TRBJ1-2, with D possibly being TRBD1 (5 bases). Sequenced: PBMCs or a T cell subset sorted from them (not recorded which). The CDR3 is CASSFGGISGGYTF. The CDR3, as DNA: TGTGCCAGCAGCTTCGGGGGTATTAGTGGCGGCTACACCTTC. Full variable domain (rest looked up from reference TRBV5-5 and TRBJ1-2): DAGVTQSPTHLIKTRGQQVTLRCSPISGHKSVSWYQQVLGQGPQFIFQYYEKEERGRGNFPDRFSARQFPNYSSELNVNALLLGDSALYLCASSFGGISGGYTFGSGTRLTVV.